The 9 T cell receptor beta chains listed next were all sequenced from one sample in a study of blood T cells in healthy people across ages (dated by TCRdb to the mid-2010s). The library relied on 5' RACE. The run used an Illumina HiSeq 2500. A second PCR of about 7 to 12 cycles was run with a J-beta primer mix and a sample-barcoded 5' primer. In TCRdb, the public reads were trimmed at Q25 with fastp and aligned with MiXCR, with productive beta chains retained. Every distinct CDR3 protein forms one entry, paired with its most common genes and DNA. Present in this sample are fewer than 1,200,000 distinct CDR3 sequences, approximately 25% of which were seen just once. The ten largest clones capture approximately 0.79% of the sample. These data were also filed under a second study, of T cells of mothers and their children.

Sequencing was carried out using blood. These receptors originate from a girl aged 2-10 years in good health.

This clonotype was seen a handful of times. The V and J genes are TRBV5-1 and TRBJ1-1, with 9 bases lining up with TRBD1. J was trimmed by 0 bases and V by 0 bases; bases with no gene match: 3. The CDR3 contains 16 residues. Germline assignment: CDR1 SGHRS and CDR2 YFSETQ. CDR3 amino acids: CASSLAGQGMNTEAFF. Here the CDR3 DNA reads TGCGCCAGCAGCTTGGCGGGACAGGGAATGAACACTGAAGCTTTCTTT.

This clonotype was observed a few times. The CDR3 sequence is CSARGRGNYEQYF. In DNA form, the CDR3 reads TGCAGTGCTAGAGGTCGGGGTAACTACGAGCAGTACTTC. The V gene is TRBV20-1, the J gene TRBJ2-7, with D maybe TRBD2 (5 bases). The V end lost 1 base, the J end lost 3 bases, and 10 bases lay between the germline ends. The CDR3 runs 13 residues. Germline CDR1 reads DFQATT; CDR2 reads SNEGSKA (reference sequence).

Details on this clonotype: At one end, the junction sequence differs from germline, possibly due to a read error. V gene TRBV2 combines with J gene TRBJ2-5; tentatively, D is TRBD1 (5 bases). The CDR3 runs to 12 residues. Germline V gives CDR1 SNHLY, CDR2 FYNNEI. This chain's CDR3 is CASSVIDGHPNF. In nucleotides, the CDR3 is TGTGCCAGCAGTGTAATTGACGGACACCCGAACTTC.

The table lists this clonotype with a few counts. The J gene is TRBJ1-2, the V gene TRBV6-6, with D maybe TRBD1 (5 bases). Trimming pared 2 bases from V and 2 bases from J, leaving 18 bases between. The CDR3 extends over 17 amino acids. Germline CDR1 reads MNHNY; CDR2 reads SVGAGI (reference sequence). CDR3 loop: CASSYLPLDGGNYGYTF. CDR3 bases: TGTGCCAGCAGTTACCTTCCGTTAGACGGGGGAAACTATGGCTACACCTTC.

V is TRBV7-2 and J is TRBJ1-2; D unclear. Trimming removed 0 bases at V and 2 bases at J, with 7 bases between. The CDR3 loop spans 14 amino acids. Per germline, CDR1 SGHTA and CDR2 FQGNSA. The CDR3 bases are TGTGCCAGCAGCTTAGCGGCAGGAAACTATGGCTACACCTTC. Translated, it gives CASSLAAGNYGYTF.

In this sample, this clonotype turned up many times. The V gene is TRBV21-1, the J gene TRBJ1-2. TRBV21-1 is tagged as a pseudogene. The CDR3 totals 16 residues. This chain's CDR3 is CASSKVWREWILGYTF. In nucleotides, the CDR3 is TGTGCCAGCAGCAAAGTTTGGCGGGAGTGGATCTTAGGCTACACCTTC.

For the CDR3, the DNA is TGCAGCGTCAAATGGACCTACCTTCCGTTTCGGTACTTC. Its translation is CSVKWTYLPFRYF. The gene calls are TRBV29-1 and TRBJ2-7; D not certain. The CDR3 is 13 residues long. The ends were cut back, 6 bases at V and 12 bases at J, with 24 bases in the middle. Germline V lookup: CDR1 SQVTM, CDR2 ANQGSEA.

The J gene is TRBJ2-5, the V gene TRBV6-2 or TRBV6-3; D may be TRBD2 (6 bases). Germline lookup yields CDR1 MNHEY and CDR2 SVGEGT. Trimming left V 6 bases short and J 2 bases short, with 19 bases between. The CDR3 sequence is 16 residues long. CDR3 protein: CASRILASLKQETQYF. In DNA form, the CDR3 reads TGTGCCAGCAGGATTCTAGCGAGTCTAAAACAAGAGACCCAGTACTTC.

This chain links TRBV7-9 with TRBJ2-3; 11 positions agree with TRBD2. From germline, CDR1 is SEHNR and CDR2 FQNEAQ (reference sequence). The CDR3 consists of 16 residues. The trim removed 0 bases at V and 6 bases at J, leaving 5 bases unmatched. CDR3 protein: CASSLAPSGGFDTQYF. In DNA, the CDR3 is TGTGCCAGCAGCTTAGCCCCTAGCGGGGGGTTTGATACGCAGTATTTT.